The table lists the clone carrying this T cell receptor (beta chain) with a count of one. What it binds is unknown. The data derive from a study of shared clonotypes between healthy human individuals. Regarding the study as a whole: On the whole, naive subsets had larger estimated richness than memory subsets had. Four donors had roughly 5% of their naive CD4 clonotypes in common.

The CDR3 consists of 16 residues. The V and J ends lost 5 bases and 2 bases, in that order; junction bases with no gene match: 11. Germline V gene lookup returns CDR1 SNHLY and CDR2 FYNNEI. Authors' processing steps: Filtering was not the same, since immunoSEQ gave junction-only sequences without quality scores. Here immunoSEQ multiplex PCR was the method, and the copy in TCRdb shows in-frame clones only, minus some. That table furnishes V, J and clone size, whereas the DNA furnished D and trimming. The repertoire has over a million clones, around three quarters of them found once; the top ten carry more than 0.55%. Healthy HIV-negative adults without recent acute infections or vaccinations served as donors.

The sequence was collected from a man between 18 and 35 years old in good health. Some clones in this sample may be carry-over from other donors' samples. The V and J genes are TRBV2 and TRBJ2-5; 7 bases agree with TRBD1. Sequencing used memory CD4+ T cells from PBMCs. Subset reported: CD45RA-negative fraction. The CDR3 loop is CASSLNPGTAQETQYF. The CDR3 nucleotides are TGTGCCAGCAGTCTGAACCCAGGGACAGCACAAGAGACCCAGTACTTC. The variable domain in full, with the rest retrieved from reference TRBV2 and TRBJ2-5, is EPEVTQTPSHQVTQMGQEVILRCVPISNHLYFYWYRQILGQKVEFLVSFYNNEISEKSEIFDDQFSVERPDGSNFTLKIRSTKLEDSAMYFCASSLNPGTAQETQYFGPGTRLLVL.